The 8 T cell receptor beta chains in this list originate from one sample, sequenced in a study of blood T cells in healthy people across ages (dated by TCRdb to 2015 to 2017). The library was generated by 5' RACE. The sample was run on an Illumina HiSeq 2500. The second PCR ran for about 7 to 11 cycles and used a J-beta primer mix along with a sample-barcoded 5' primer. TCRdb itself trimmed the public reads at Q25 with fastp, ran MiXCR and retained productive beta chains. Every distinct CDR3 protein forms one entry, paired with its most common genes and DNA. The table for this sample lists about 1.5 million distinct CDR3 sequences; roughly 43% of them were counted only once. The top ten clonotypes cover about 3.8% of the sample. Sequencing was performed on blood. The receptors derive from a woman under 30 in good health.

This clonotype showed up just a few times. This sequence joins TRBV21-1 and TRBJ2-5. TRBV21-1 is noted as a pseudogene. The CDR3 contains 15 residues. CDR3 bases: TGTGGCAGCAGCAAAGAGCGGGGTGTCCAAGAGACCCAGTACTTC. It encodes CGSSKERGVQETQYF.

This clonotype appeared a few times. The chain employs TRBV30 and TRBJ2-3; 9 nucleotides align to TRBD1. The CDR3 consists of 14 residues. V trimming: 8 bases; J trimming: 6 bases; junction bases outside the gene matches: 12. Germline-derived CDR1 and CDR2 are GTSNPN and SVGIG (reference sequence). The chain's CDR3 is CARPRDRATDTQYF. DNA of the CDR3: TGTGCCCGACCGCGGGACAGGGCCACGGATACGCAGTATTTT.

V gene TRBV6-1 combines with J gene TRBJ2-3; 9 nucleotides line up with TRBD2. This CDR3 contains 16 residues. Germline lookup yields CDR1 MNHNS and CDR2 SASEGT. Losses at the gene ends were 4 bases for V and 0 bases for J; bases not matched to a gene: 5. The CDR3 nucleotides are TGTGCCAGCAGTGGACTAGCGGATTCTAGCACAGATACGCAGTATTTT. This sequence encodes CASSGLADSSTDTQYF.

The chain links TRBV3-1 to TRBJ2-5, with no clear D. This CDR3 spans 15 amino acids. Germline values: CDR1 LGHDT, CDR2 YNNKEL (reference sequence). The V end lost 0 bases, the J end lost 4 bases, and 12 bases lay between the germline ends. DNA for the CDR3: TGTGCCAGCAGCCAAGAGCCTCTTCAAGGAGAGACCCAGTACTTC. Translation gives CASSQEPLQGETQYF.

This clonotype occurred a few times. The V gene is TRBV20-1, the J gene TRBJ2-7; D is uncertain. Germline CDR1 DFQATT, CDR2 SNEGSKA (reference sequence). CDR3 length equals 13 residues. Trimming cost V 5 bases and J 0 bases, with 11 bases left between them. CDR3 region: CSASHGASYEQYF. CDR3 DNA sequence: TGCAGTGCTTCCCACGGCGCCTCCTACGAGCAGTACTTC.

The chain recombines TRBV7-8 with TRBJ1-2, with D tentatively TRBD1 (5 bases). Trimming cost V 5 bases and J 0 bases, with 16 bases left between them. Germline lookup yields CDR1 SGHVS and CDR2 FQNEAQ. The length of the CDR3 is 16 residues. The CDR3 nucleotides read TGTGCCAGCAGCACCCACAGACAGACAACTAACTATGGCTACACCTTC. Translating gives CASSTHRQTTNYGYTF.

This clonotype was observed a handful of times. The CDR3 sequence: CASSEARYQETQYF. The CDR3 bases are TGTGCCAGCAGTGAAGCCAGGTACCAAGAGACCCAGTACTTC. The chain couples TRBV25-1 to TRBJ2-5; no clear D. V dropped 2 bases and J dropped 0 bases, with 7 bases sitting between them. Germline V CDR1 and CDR2: MGHDK, SYGVNS. The CDR3 contains 14 residues. The whole variable domain, filled in from reference TRBV25-1 and TRBJ2-5, reads EADIYQTPRYLVIGTGKKITLECSQTMGHDKMYWYQQDPGMELHLIHYSYGVNSTEKGDLSSESTVSRIRTEHFPLTLESARPSHTSQYLCASSEARYQETQYFGPGTRLLVL.

The gene calls are TRBV9 and TRBJ2-1, with D uncertain. The CDR3 length is 12 residues. V shed 0 bases and J shed 10 bases, with 8 bases lying between them. CDR1 SGDLS and CDR2 YYNGEE come from the germline V gene. CDR3 DNA sequence: TGTGCCAGCAGCGTAGGGAGACACGAGCAGTTCTTC. Encoded protein: CASSVGRHEQFF.